The rows below give T cell receptor beta chains drawn from one sample of a study of blood T cell repertoires in COVID-19. Produced via immunoSEQ multiplex PCR; TCRdb's table is partial and in-frame only. This sample has 25,000 to 35,000 clones, with about four fifths found just once. The sample taken for sequencing was peripheral blood. These receptors all stem from a woman of 80 years or more with acute or convalescent COVID-19. CDR3s include the opening cysteine and the closing phenylalanine or tryptophan. The D gene is left open where the match is weak. Size values are once, few and many counts, or a class for expanded clones, and some rows have none.

abundance: -; d_gene: TRBD1; v_gene: TRBV19; j_gene: TRBJ1-3; CDR3aa: CASEQGADGNTIYF; CDR3nt: TGTGCCAGCGAACAGGGGGCCGATGGAAACACCATATATTTT
abundance: few; d_gene: -; v_gene: TRBV18; j_gene: TRBJ1-1; CDR3aa: CASSPSGFEAFF; CDR3nt: TGTGCCAGCTCACCCTCGGGGTTTGAAGCTTTCTTT
abundance: -; d_gene: TRBD1; v_gene: TRBV7-7; j_gene: TRBJ2-5; CDR3aa: CASSPRDRGQETQYF; CDR3nt: TGTGCCAGCAGCCCCCGGGACAGGGGCCAAGAGACCCAGTACTTC
abundance: -; d_gene: -; v_gene: TRBV9; j_gene: TRBJ2-1; CDR3aa: CASSVLLGDLNNEQFF; CDR3nt: TGTGCCAGCAGCGTCCTACTAGGGGACTTGAACAATGAGCAGTTCTTC
abundance: -; d_gene: -; v_gene: TRBV11-3; j_gene: TRBJ2-7; CDR3aa: CASSLAPGGHEQYF; CDR3nt: TGTGCCAGCAGCTTAGCTCCCGGAGGCCACGAGCAGTACTTC
abundance: -; d_gene: -; v_gene: TRBV19; j_gene: TRBJ1-4; CDR3aa: CASSNHGDTRGKLFF; CDR3nt: TGTGCCAGTAGTAATCATGGAGATACTCGGGGAAAACTGTTTTTT
abundance: -; d_gene: TRBD1; v_gene: TRBV10-3; j_gene: TRBJ1-3; CDR3aa: CAISPGTGPSGGNTIYF; CDR3nt: TGTGCCATCAGTCCCGGGACAGGACCTTCGGGAGGAAACACCATATATTTT
abundance: -; d_gene: -; v_gene: TRBV28; j_gene: TRBJ1-2; CDR3aa: CASSRQGGGGYTF; CDR3nt: TGTGCCAGCAGTCGCCAGGGAGGAGGCGGCTACACCTTC
abundance: -; d_gene: -; v_gene: TRBV6-5; j_gene: TRBJ1-6; CDR3aa: CASALTPAQSPLHF; CDR3nt: TGTGCCAGCGCTTTGACACCGGCCCAGTCACCCCTCCACTTT
abundance: -; d_gene: -; v_gene: TRBV3-1/TRBV3-2; j_gene: TRBJ2-7; CDR3aa: CASSHTGDYEQYF; CDR3nt: TGTGCCAGCAGCCATACGGGGGACTACGAGCAGTACTTC
abundance: -; d_gene: -; v_gene: TRBV30; j_gene: TRBJ1-2; CDR3aa: CAWSTGNYGYTF; CDR3nt: TGTGCCTGGAGTACGGGAAACTATGGCTACACCTTC
abundance: -; d_gene: TRBD2; v_gene: TRBV3-1/TRBV3-2; j_gene: TRBJ2-1; CDR3aa: CASSQNAGGTNEQFF; CDR3nt: TGTGCCAGCAGCCAGAATGCGGGGGGCACCAATGAGCAGTTCTTC
abundance: -; d_gene: TRBD1; v_gene: TRBV27; j_gene: TRBJ2-7; CDR3aa: CASSTGTGSYEQYF; CDR3nt: TGTGCCAGCAGTACCGGGACAGGGTCCTACGAGCAGTACTTC
abundance: -; d_gene: -; v_gene: TRBV5-1; j_gene: TRBJ2-7; CDR3aa: CASSLVGGAYEQYF; CDR3nt: TGCGCCAGCAGCTTGGTTGGGGGGGCGTACGAGCAGTACTTC
abundance: -; d_gene: TRBD1; v_gene: TRBV24-1; j_gene: TRBJ2-5; CDR3aa: CATSDYGTGGLETQYF; CDR3nt: TGTGCCACCAGTGACTACGGGACAGGGGGGCTAGAGACCCAGTACTTC
abundance: -; d_gene: -; v_gene: TRBV7-3; j_gene: TRBJ1-1; CDR3aa: CASSLRQAEAFF; CDR3nt: TGTGCCAGCAGCTTAAGGCAGGCCGAAGCTTTCTTT